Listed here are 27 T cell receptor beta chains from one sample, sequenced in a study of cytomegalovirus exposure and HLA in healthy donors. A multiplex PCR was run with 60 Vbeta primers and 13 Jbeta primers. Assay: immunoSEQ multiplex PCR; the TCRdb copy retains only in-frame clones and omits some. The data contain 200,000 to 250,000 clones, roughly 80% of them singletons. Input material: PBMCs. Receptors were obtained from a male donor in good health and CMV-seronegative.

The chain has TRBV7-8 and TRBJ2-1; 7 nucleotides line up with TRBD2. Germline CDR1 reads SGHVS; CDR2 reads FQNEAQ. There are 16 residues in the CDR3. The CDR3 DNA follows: TGTGCGGCGGGAGAAGCAGAGACTACCCATTACAATGAGCAGTTCTTC. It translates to CAAGEAETTHYNEQFF.

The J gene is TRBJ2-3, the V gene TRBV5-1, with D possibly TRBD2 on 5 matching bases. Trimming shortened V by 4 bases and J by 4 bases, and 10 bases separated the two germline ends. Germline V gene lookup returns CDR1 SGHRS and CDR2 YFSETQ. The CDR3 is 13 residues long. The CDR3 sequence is CASSLAPSDTQYF. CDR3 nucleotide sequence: TGCGCCAGCAGCCTAGCCCCCTCAGATACGCAGTATTTT.

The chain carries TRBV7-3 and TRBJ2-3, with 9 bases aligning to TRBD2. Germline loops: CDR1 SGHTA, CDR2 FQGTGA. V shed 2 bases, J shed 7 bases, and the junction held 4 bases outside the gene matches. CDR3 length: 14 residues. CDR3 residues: CASSLAGGTNTQYF. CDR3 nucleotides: TGTGCCAGCAGCTTAGCGGGAGGGACGAATACGCAGTATTTT.

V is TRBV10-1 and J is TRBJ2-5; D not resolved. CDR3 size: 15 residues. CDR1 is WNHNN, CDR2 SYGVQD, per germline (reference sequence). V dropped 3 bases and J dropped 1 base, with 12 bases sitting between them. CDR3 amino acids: CASSESKTGQETQYF. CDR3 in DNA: TGCGCCAGCAGTGAATCCAAAACGGGCCAAGAGACCCAGTACTTC.

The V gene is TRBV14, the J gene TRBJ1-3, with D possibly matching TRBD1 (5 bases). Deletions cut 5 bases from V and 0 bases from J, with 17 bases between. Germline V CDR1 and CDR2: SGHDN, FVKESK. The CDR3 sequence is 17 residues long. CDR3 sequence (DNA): TGTGCCAGCAGCGCCGACGGGGCGGGGTACTCTGGAAACACCATATATTTT. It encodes CASSADGAGYSGNTIYF.

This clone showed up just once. DNA for the CDR3: TGTGCCAGCTATGATAACAGGGGCCCTAACTATGGCTACACCTTC. Protein: CASYDNRGPNYGYTF. The chain couples TRBV28 to TRBJ1-2; 7 bases are shared with TRBD1. Trimming took 8 bases from V and 0 from J; bases not matched to a gene: 9. The CDR3 totals 15 residues. In germline, CDR1 is MDHEN, CDR2 SYDVKM.

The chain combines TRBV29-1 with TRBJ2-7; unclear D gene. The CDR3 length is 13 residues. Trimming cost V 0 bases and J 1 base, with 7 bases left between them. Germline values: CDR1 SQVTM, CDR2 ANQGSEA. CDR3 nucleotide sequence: TGCAGCGTTGAAGATCGCCAGTCCTACGAGCAGTACTTC. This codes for CSVEDRQSYEQYF.

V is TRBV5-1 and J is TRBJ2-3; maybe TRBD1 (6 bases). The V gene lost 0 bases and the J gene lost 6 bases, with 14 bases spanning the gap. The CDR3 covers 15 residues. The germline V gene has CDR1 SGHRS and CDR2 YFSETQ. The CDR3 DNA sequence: TGCGCCAGCAGCTTGGATGTAGGGGGAAAGGATACGCAGTATTTT. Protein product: CASSLDVGGKDTQYF.

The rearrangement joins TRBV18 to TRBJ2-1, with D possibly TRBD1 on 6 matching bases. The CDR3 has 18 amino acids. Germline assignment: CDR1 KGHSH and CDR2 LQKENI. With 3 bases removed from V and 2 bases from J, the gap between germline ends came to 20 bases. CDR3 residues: CASSPRLQGMGAYNEQFF. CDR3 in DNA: TGTGCCAGCTCACCTCGATTACAGGGAATGGGGGCCTACAATGAGCAGTTCTTC.

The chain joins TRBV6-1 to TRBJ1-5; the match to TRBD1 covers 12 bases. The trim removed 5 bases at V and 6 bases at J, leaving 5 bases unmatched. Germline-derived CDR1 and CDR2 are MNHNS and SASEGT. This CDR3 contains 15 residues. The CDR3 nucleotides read TGTGCCAGCAGTTCCGGGACAGGGGGCGCTCAGCCCCAGCATTTT. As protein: CASSSGTGGAQPQHF.

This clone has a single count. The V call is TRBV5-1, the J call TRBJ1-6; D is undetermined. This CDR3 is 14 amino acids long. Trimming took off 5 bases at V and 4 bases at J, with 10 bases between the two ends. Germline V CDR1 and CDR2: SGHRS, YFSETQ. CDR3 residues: CASSNEGYNSPLHF. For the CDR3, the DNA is TGCGCCAGCAGTAACGAGGGTTATAATTCACCCCTCCACTTT.

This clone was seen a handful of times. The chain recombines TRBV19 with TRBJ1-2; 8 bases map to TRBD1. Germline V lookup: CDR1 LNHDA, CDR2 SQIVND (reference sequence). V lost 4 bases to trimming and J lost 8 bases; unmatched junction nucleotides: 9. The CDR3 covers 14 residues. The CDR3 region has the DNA TGTGCCAGTAGTACCCTGACAGGGGCGGCCGGCTACACCTTC. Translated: CASSTLTGAAGYTF.

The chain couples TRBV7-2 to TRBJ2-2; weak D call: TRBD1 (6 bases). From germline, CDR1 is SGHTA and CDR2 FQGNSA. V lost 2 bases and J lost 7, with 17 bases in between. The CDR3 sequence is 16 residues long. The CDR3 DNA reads TGTGCCAGCAGCTTAAACGCCGCAGGGGTTAACGGGGAGCTGTTTTTT. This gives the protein CASSLNAAGVNGELFF.

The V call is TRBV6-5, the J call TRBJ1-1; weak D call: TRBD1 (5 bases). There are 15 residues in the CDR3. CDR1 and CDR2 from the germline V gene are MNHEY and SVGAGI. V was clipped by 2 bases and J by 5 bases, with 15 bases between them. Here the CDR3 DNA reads TGTGCCAGCAGTTACACTGTCGGGGGTGGGACTGAAGCTTTCTTT. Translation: CASSYTVGGGTEAFF.

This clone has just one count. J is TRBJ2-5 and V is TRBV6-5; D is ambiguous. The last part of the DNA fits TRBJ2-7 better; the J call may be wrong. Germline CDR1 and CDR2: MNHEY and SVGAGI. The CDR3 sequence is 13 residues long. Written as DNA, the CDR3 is TGTGCCAGCAGCCCCAACCGTTACTACGAGCAGTACTTC. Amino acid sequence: CASSPNRYYEQYF.

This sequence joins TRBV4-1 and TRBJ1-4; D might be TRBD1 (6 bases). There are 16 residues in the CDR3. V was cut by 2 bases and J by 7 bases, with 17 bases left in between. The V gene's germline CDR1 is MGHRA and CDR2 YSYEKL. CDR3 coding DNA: TGCGCCAGCAGCCAAAGGGGGGGGCGTTCCGGTGAAAAACTGTTTTTT. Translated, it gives CASSQRGGRSGEKLFF.

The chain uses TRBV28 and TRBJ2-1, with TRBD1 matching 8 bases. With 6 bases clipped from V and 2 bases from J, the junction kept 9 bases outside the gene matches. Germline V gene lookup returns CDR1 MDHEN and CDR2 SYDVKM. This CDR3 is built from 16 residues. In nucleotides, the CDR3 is TGTGCCAGCAGGCTCCAGACAGGGGTCCCCTACAATGAGCAGTTCTTC. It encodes CASRLQTGVPYNEQFF.

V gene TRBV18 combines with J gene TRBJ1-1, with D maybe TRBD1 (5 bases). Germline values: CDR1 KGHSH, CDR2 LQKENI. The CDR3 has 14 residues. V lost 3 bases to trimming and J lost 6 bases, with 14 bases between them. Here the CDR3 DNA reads TGTGCCAGCTCACCCTTAGGGGTAGGGGCTGAAGCTTTCTTT. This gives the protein CASSPLGVGAEAFF.

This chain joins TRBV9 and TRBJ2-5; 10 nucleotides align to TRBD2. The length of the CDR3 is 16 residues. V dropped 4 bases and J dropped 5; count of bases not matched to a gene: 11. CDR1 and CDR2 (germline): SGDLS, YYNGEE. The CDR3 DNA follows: TGTGCCAGCAGCTTTCGGCTAGCGGGAGTAGGCGAGACCCAGTACTTC. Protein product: CASSFRLAGVGETQYF.

The CDR3 nucleotides read TGTGCCAGCAGTGAAGCGCAGGGGTTCACCTATGGCTACACCTTC. Protein sequence: CASSEAQGFTYGYTF. J is TRBJ1-2 and V is TRBV6-1; tentative D call: TRBD1 (6 bases). The CDR3 contains 15 residues. Germline V gene data show CDR1 as MNHNS and CDR2 as SASEGT. The germline V and J ends were trimmed by 0 bases and 4 bases, with 12 bases remaining between them.

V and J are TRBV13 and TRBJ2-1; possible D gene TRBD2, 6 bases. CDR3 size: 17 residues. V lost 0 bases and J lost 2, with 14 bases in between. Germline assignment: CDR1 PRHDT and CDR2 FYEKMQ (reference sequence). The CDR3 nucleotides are TGTGCCAGCAGCTTAGGTAGACTAGTCCCGCCCTACAATGAGCAGTTCTTC. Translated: CASSLGRLVPPYNEQFF.

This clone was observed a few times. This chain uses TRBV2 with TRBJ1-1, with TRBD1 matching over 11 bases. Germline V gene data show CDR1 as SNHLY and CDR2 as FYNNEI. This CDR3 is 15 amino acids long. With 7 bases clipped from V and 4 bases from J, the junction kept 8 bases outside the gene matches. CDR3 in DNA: TGTGCCAGCACCGTGGACAGGGGGCGGGGCACTGAAGCTTTCTTT. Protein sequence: CASTVDRGRGTEAFF.

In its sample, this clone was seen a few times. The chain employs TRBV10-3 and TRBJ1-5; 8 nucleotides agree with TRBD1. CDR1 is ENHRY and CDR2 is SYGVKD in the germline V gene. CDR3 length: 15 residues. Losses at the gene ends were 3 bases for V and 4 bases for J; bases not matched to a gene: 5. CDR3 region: CAISDQGAGNQPQHF. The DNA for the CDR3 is TGTGCCATCAGTGATCAGGGGGCAGGTAATCAGCCCCAGCATTTT.

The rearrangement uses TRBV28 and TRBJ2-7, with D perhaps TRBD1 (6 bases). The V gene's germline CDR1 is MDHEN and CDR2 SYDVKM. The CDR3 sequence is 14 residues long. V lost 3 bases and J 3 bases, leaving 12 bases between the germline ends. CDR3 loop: CASSFPGDNYEQYF. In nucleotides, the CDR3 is TGTGCCAGCAGTTTCCCCGGGGACAACTACGAGCAGTACTTC.

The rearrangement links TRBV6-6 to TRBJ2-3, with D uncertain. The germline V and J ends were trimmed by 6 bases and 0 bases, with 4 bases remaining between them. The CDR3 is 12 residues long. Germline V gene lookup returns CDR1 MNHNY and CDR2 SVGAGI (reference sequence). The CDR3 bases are TGTGCCAGCAGGCTAAGCACAGATACGCAGTATTTT. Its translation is CASRLSTDTQYF.

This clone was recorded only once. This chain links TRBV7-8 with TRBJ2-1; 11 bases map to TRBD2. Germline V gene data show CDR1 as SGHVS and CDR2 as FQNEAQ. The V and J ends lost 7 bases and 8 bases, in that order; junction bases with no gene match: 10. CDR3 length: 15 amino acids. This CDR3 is CASTTGLAGIDEQFF. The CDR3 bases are TGTGCCAGCACCACAGGACTAGCGGGTATCGATGAGCAGTTCTTC. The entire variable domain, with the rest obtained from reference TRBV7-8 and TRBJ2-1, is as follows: GAGVSQSPRYKVAKRGQDVALRCDPISGHVSLFWYQQALGQGPEFLTYFQNEAQLDKSGLPSDRFFAERPEGSVSTLKIQRTQQEDSAVYLCASTTGLAGIDEQFFGPGTRLTVL.

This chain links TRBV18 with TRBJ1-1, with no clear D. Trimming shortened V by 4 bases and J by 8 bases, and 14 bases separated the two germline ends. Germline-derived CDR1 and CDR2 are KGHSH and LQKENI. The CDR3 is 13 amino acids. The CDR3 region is CASSQTPQKEAFF. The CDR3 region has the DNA TGTGCCAGCTCACAAACCCCACAGAAGGAAGCTTTCTTT.